One and the same sample provided the 9 T cell receptor beta chains below, sequenced in a study of CD8+ T cells in alopecia areata. Treatment: oral pan-JAK inhibitor, 5-10 mg twice daily. cDNA prepared by RNA extraction and subsequent reverse transcription served as the template for sequencing. Assay: immunoSEQ multiplex PCR; the TCRdb copy retains only in-frame clones and omits some. The data contain approximately 200,000 clones, around 43% of them singletons. Sample: CD4+ T cells sorted from blood, taken at approximately week 37, from a patient treated with tofacitinib. The receptor set was obtained from a human donor with alopecia areata.

The gene calls are TRBV4-1 and TRBJ2-6; 10 positions agree with TRBD1. The CDR3 runs to 17 residues. CDR1 and CDR2 (germline): MGHRA, YSYEKL. V shed 3 bases and J 4 bases; nucleotides not matched to a gene: 6. The CDR3 DNA reads TGCGCCAGCAGCCAGAGACAGGGGGCGGCCGGGGCCAACGTCCTGACTTTC. Its protein product is CASSQRQGAAGANVLTF.

The chain joins TRBV25-1 to TRBJ1-6; D not resolved. Germline assignment: CDR1 MGHDK and CDR2 SYGVNS. The CDR3 contains 15 residues. Trimming left V 1 base short and J 5 bases short, with 9 bases between. The CDR3 loop reads CASSEWRKDNSPLHF. Written as DNA, the CDR3 is TGTGCCAGCAGTGAATGGCGAAAAGATAATTCACCCCTCCACTTT.

The rearrangement links TRBV2 to TRBJ2-7; the D gene is possibly TRBD2 (6 bases). V was shortened by 7 bases and J by 7 bases, with 23 bases between the two germline ends. The CDR3 sequence is 15 residues long. Looked up from germline, CDR1 is SNHLY and CDR2 is FYNNEI. The CDR3 DNA is TGTGCCAGCAAGGAGAGGGACTCCAAATCGGAAGAGCAGTACTTC. Its protein is CASKERDSKSEEQYF.

Only a few counts were recorded for this clone. The gene calls are TRBV4-3 and TRBJ2-1; D is possibly TRBD2 (6 bases). Germline V gene data show CDR1 as LGHNA and CDR2 as YSLEER. V lost 4 bases to trimming and J lost 6 bases, with 10 bases between them. This CDR3 comprises 13 residues. CDR3 sequence (DNA): TGCGCCAGCAGCCCCTCCGGGGGCAATGAGCAGTTCTTC. Its protein product is CASSPSGGNEQFF.

DNA of the CDR3: TGTGCCAGCACCTCAGGCCGGGACGCACACTACGAGCAGTACTTC. Its translation: CASTSGRDAHYEQYF. The rearrangement uses TRBV25-1 and TRBJ2-7; D may correspond to TRBD1 or TRBD2 (5 bases each). CDR3 length: 15 residues. Germline CDR1 MGHDK, CDR2 SYGVNS. Trimming left V 7 bases short and J 3 bases short, with 19 bases between.

This chain connects TRBV29-1 to TRBJ1-2, with D maybe TRBD1 (5 bases). This CDR3 has 16 residues. The V end was cut by 3 bases, the J end by 5 bases, with 22 bases between. The germline V gene has CDR1 SQVTM and CDR2 ANQGSEA. For the CDR3, the DNA is TGCAGCGTTGAGGTTCCGGGGCTGCGAGTAGGATATGGCTACACCTTC. Translated, it gives CSVEVPGLRVGYGYTF.

This chain's CDR3 is CATRLAGEGEQYF. In DNA form, the CDR3 reads TGTGCCACCCGACTAGCGGGAGAGGGTGAGCAGTACTTC. The rearrangement joins TRBV10-3 to TRBJ2-7; 12 nucleotides agree with TRBD2. The CDR3 length is 13 residues. With V trimmed by 10 bases and J by 7 bases, 8 bases remained unmatched. Germline CDR1 ENHRY, CDR2 SYGVKD.

The J gene is TRBJ2-7, the V gene TRBV5-1; the D gene is possibly TRBD1 (5 bases). CDR3 length equals 13 residues. The germline V gene has CDR1 SGHRS and CDR2 YFSETQ. V lost 5 bases and J lost 1, with 10 bases in between. CDR3 sequence (DNA): TGCGCCAGCAGGACTCAGGGATCCTACGAGCAGTACTTC. Amino acids: CASRTQGSYEQYF.

The chain couples TRBV29-1 to TRBJ1-2, with 7 bases lining up with TRBD1. The CDR3 has 13 residues. Germline lookup yields CDR1 SQVTM and CDR2 ANQGSEA. V was clipped by 5 bases and J by 5 bases; unmatched bases: 8. The chain's CDR3 is CSVNTGADYGYTF. The CDR3 DNA reads as TGCAGCGTTAATACAGGGGCCGATTATGGCTACACCTTC.